This T cell receptor (beta chain) emerged from a study of T cell responses to AZD1222 COVID-19 vaccine. General study points: Females outnumbered males among donors, who were mostly white British; clonal diversity was possibly underestimated.

Profiled with immunoSEQ multiplex PCR; TCRdb holds only in-frame clones, not every one. The data show just over 150,000 clones, about 85% seen once. Note on this clone: The antigen remains unidentified.

The receptor comes from an adult who had recovered from COVID-19. Sequenced here: peripheral blood, sampled after recovery from COVID-19.

CDR3 loop: CSASRGEGQPQHF. CDR3 nucleotides: TGCAGTGCTAGTAGGGGGGAGGGGCAGCCCCAGCATTTT. The chain employs TRBV20-1 and TRBJ1-5; maybe TRBD1 (6 bases). Per germline, CDR1 DFQATT and CDR2 SNEGSKA (reference sequence). Trimming removed 3 bases at V and 7 bases at J, with 13 bases between. The CDR3 extends over 13 amino acids.